This T cell receptor beta chain was obtained from a study of blood T cell repertoires in COVID-19. This clone occurred once. Trimming took 0 bases from V and 4 from J, leaving 17 bases between them. The germline gives CDR1 SGDLS, CDR2 YYNGEE. The CDR3 is 17 amino acids. TCRdb keeps only in-frame clones here, not all; method: immunoSEQ multiplex PCR. The table has roughly 150,000 clones, roughly nine tenths seen once. This rearrangement joins TRBV9 to TRBJ1-3; D is perhaps TRBD1 (5 bases). The sequence came from a young man with COVID-19, enrolled during active disease. Sequencing was performed on peripheral blood. The CDR3 here is CASSVAPRAVGGNTIYF. CDR3 sequence (DNA): TGTGCCAGCAGCGTAGCCCCCAGGGCGGTAGGGGGAAACACCATATATTTT. The full variable domain, its missing parts supplied by reference TRBV9 and TRBJ1-3, is DSGVTQTPKHLITATGQRVTLRCSPRSGDLSVYWYQQSLDQGLQFLIQYYNGEERAKGNILERFSAQQFPDLHSELNLSSLELGDSALYFCASSVAPRAVGGNTIYFGEGSWLTVV.